The clone carrying this TCR beta chain was detected a few times. RNA was isolated and reverse transcribed to cDNA, the sequencing template. Using immunoSEQ multiplex PCR, the repertoire was profiled, and TCRdb retains in-frame clones only, with some absent. This table has 130,000 or so clones, about 88% appearing once. This entry comes from a study of CD8+ T cells in alopecia areata. V was shortened by 8 bases and J by 0 bases, with 14 bases between the two germline ends. The CDR3 is 15 amino acids. Treatment described: oral pan-JAK inhibitor, 5-10 mg twice daily. The TCR sequence derives from a human donor with alopecia areata. The chain couples TRBV23-1 to TRBJ2-1; D remains ambiguous. TRBV23-1 is placed among ORFs of uncertain function. The material was CD8+ T cells sorted from blood, obtained at week 4, from a patient treated with tofacitinib. This CDR3 is CASACHTSSYNEQFF. The CDR3 nucleotides are TGCGCCAGCGCCTGCCATACGAGCTCCTACAATGAGCAGTTCTTC.